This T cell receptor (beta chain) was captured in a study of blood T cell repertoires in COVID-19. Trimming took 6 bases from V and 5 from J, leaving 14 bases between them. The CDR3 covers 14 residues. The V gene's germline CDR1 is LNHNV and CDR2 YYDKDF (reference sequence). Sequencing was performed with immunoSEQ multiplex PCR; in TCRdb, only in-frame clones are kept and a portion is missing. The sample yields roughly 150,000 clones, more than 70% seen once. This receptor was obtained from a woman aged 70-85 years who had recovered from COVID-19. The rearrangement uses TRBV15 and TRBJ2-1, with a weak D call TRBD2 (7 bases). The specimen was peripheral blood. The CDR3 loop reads CATSPWGGHNEQFF. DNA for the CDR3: TGTGCCACCAGTCCCTGGGGGGGGCACAATGAGCAGTTCTTC.